This TCR beta chain was identified in a study of identical twins. Germline assignment: CDR1 DFQATT and CDR2 SNEGSKA (reference sequence). This CDR3 contains 11 residues. The V end lost 1 base, the J end lost 13 bases, and 11 bases lay between the germline ends. TCRdb itself ran the 5' RACE reads through MiXCR, one entry per CDR3 protein. The table includes 230,000 or so distinct CDR3 sequences, approximately 8.6% detected once. The sample also formed part of further work on yellow fever vaccine responses in identical twins.

The V gene is TRBV20-1, the J gene TRBJ2-1; no clear D gene. This receptor was taken from a woman between 18 and 30 years old in good health. Sequencing used CD8+ T cells sorted from blood. CDR3 coding DNA: TGCAGTGCTAGAGTTGGGTCCGATCAGTTCTTC. It yields the protein CSARVGSDQFF.